The present TCR beta chain was sequenced within a study of shared clonotypes between healthy human individuals. Produced via immunoSEQ multiplex PCR; TCRdb's table is partial and in-frame only. The data contain approximately 1.5 million clones, roughly 98.5% of them singletons. As for this clone: What it recognizes is unknown.

Whole-study results and caveats: The authors sampled blood alone, and tissue repertoires likely differ.

The TCR sequence derives from a man under 40 in good health. What was sequenced was naive CD4+ T cells sorted from blood. The subset: CD45RA+ positively selected.

The CDR3 loop reads CASRPTRHEQYF. The CDR3 DNA reads TGTGCCAGCAGACCTACTAGGCACGAGCAGTACTTC. The chain employs TRBV27 and TRBJ2-7; a weak D match, TRBD2 (5 bases). The V gene lost 6 bases and the J gene lost 5 bases, with 11 bases spanning the gap. Germline values: CDR1 MNHEY, CDR2 SMNVEV (reference sequence). The CDR3 extends over 12 amino acids.